The 6 T cell receptor beta chains presented below share a single source sample, sequenced in a study of cytomegalovirus exposure and HLA in healthy donors. Use of 60 Vbeta and 13 Jbeta primers characterized the PCR. Here immunoSEQ multiplex PCR was the method, and the copy in TCRdb shows in-frame clones only, minus some. The sample table sets out about 54,000 clones. Sequencing was done on a sample of PBMCs. The source is a woman in her 40s in good health and CMV-seronegative.

V is TRBV5-1 and J is TRBJ2-5, with 11 bases fitting TRBD1. The CDR3 is 16 amino acids. Trimming removed 0 bases from V and 6 bases from J; junction bases left unmatched: 7. CDR1 is SGHRS and CDR2 is YFSETQ in the germline V gene. The CDR3 reads CASSLDGTGGVKTQYF. The CDR3 DNA is TGCGCCAGCAGCTTGGACGGGACAGGGGGTGTGAAGACCCAGTACTTC.

The rearrangement links TRBV30 to TRBJ1-1; tentative D call: TRBD1 (5 bases). The CDR3 is made up of 16 amino acids. Trimming took 1 base from V and 5 from J, leaving 20 bases between them. Germline V gene sequence: CDR1 GTSNPN, CDR2 SVGIG (reference sequence). For the CDR3, the DNA is TGTGCCTGGAGTGCGACAGTAAAGGCCCTGGGAACTGAAGCTTTCTTT. Its translation is CAWSATVKALGTEAFF.

The chain employs TRBV5-5 and TRBJ2-7; TRBD2 aligns across 9 bases. Trimming removed 0 bases from V and 2 bases from J; junction bases left unmatched: 0. CDR1 and CDR2 (germline): SGHKS, YYEKEE (reference sequence). The CDR3 has 14 residues. This chain's CDR3 is CASSLASGAYEQYF. CDR3 DNA sequence: TGTGCCAGCAGCTTGGCTAGCGGGGCCTACGAGCAGTACTTC.

V gene TRBV19 combines with J gene TRBJ2-1, with 13 bases lining up with TRBD2. The CDR3 is 15 amino acids. Per germline, CDR1 LNHDA and CDR2 SQIVND (reference sequence). The junction had 3 bases not matched to a gene; V was cut back by 3 bases and J by 7 bases. CDR3 coding DNA: TGTGCCAGTAGTATGGCGGGACTAGCGGGGAATGAGCAGTTCTTC. As protein: CASSMAGLAGNEQFF.

The chain joins TRBV28 to TRBJ1-1; D unclear. Germline CDR1 MDHEN, CDR2 SYDVKM. This CDR3 is built from 13 residues. The germline V and J ends were trimmed by 11 bases and 2 bases, with 15 bases remaining between them. The CDR3 loop is CASLRALNTEAFF. DNA for the CDR3: TGTGCCTCCTTGAGGGCGTTAAACACTGAAGCTTTCTTT.

The chain joins TRBV18 to TRBJ2-5; 9 bases are shared with TRBD2. V lost 3 bases, J lost 1 base, and 6 bases stayed unmatched. Germline assignment: CDR1 KGHSH and CDR2 LQKENI. CDR3 size: 16 residues. The CDR3 is CASSPAAGGSQETQYF. The CDR3 DNA reads as TGTGCCAGCTCACCTGCGGCGGGGGGGTCCCAAGAGACCCAGTACTTC.